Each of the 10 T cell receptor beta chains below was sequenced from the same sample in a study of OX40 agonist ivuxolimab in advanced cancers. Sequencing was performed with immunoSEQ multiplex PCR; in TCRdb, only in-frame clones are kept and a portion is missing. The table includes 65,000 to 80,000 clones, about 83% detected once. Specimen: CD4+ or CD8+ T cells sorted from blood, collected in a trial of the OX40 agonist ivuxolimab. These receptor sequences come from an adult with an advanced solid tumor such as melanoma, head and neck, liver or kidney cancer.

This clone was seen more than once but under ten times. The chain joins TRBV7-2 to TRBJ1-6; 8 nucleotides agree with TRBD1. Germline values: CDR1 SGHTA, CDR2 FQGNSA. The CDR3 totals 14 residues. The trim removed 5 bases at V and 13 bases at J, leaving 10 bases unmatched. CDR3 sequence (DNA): TGTGCCAGCAGCCAGGGGGCAGGGTTGGGGCCCCTCCACTTT. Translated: CASSQGAGLGPLHF.

DNA of the CDR3: TGCGCCAGCTGCCGGGACCAGGTCGGCAATGAGCAGTTCTTC. The encoded protein is CASCRDQVGNEQFF. V usage is TRBV5-1 and J usage is TRBJ2-1, with D perhaps TRBD1 or TRBD2 (5 bases each). Germline V lookup: CDR1 SGHRS, CDR2 YFSETQ. V gave up 7 bases and J gave up 6 bases, with 17 bases separating them. The CDR3 has 14 residues.

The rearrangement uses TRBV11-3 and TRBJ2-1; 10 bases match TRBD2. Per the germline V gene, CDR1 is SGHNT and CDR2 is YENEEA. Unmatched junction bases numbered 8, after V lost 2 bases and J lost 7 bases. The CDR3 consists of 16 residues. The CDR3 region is CASSLTSSGGRNEQFF. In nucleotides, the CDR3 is TGTGCCAGCAGCTTAACATCTAGCGGGGGACGAAATGAGCAGTTCTTC.

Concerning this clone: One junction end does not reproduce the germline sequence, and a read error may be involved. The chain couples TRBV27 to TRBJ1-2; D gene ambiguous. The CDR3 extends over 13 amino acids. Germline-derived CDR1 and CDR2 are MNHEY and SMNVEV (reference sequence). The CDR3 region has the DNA TGTGCCAGCAGTTTAAAGACTAATTATGGCTACACCTTC. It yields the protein CASSLKTNYGYTF.

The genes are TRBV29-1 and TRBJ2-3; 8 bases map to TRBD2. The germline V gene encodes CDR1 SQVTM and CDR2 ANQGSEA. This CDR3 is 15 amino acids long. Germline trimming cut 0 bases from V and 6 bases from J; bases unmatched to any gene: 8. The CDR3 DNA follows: TGCAGCGTTGAAGATCCCAGGACGGGAGGGGATACGCAGTATTTT. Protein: CSVEDPRTGGDTQYF.

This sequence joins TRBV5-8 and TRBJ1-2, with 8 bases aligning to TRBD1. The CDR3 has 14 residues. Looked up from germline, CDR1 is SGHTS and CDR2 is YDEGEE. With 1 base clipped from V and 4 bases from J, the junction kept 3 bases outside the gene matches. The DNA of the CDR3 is TGTGCCAGCAGCTTGTGGGGGACAGGCTATGGCTACACCTTC. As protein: CASSLWGTGYGYTF.

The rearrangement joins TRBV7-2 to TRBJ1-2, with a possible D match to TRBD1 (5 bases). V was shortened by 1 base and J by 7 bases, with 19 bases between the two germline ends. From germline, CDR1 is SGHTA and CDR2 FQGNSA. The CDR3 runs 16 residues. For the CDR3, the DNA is TGTGCCAGCAGCTTAGAGGGGCAGGCCCGCCGTTTTGGCTACACCTTC. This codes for CASSLEGQARRFGYTF.

The CDR3 region is CASSYLEGGELFF. The CDR3 DNA sequence: TGTGCCAGCAGTTACCTAGAGGGCGGGGAGCTGTTTTTT. This chain joins TRBV6-5 and TRBJ2-2; D is perhaps TRBD2 (5 bases). Trimming cost V 2 bases and J 7 bases, with 8 bases left between them. The germline gives CDR1 MNHEY, CDR2 SVGAGI. This CDR3 is 13 amino acids long.

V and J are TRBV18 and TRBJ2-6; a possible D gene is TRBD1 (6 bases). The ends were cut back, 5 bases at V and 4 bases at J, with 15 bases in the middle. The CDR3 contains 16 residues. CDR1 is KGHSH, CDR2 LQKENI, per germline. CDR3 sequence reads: CASSETTGTGANVLTF. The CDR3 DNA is TGTGCCAGCTCAGAAACTACAGGGACCGGGGCCAACGTCCTGACTTTC. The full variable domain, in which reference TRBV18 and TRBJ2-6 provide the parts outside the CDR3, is NAGVMQNPRHLVRRRGQEARLRCSPMKGHSHVYWYRQLPEEGLKFMVYLQKENIIDESGMPKERFSAEFPKEGPSILRIQQVVRGDSAAYFCASSETTGTGANVLTFGAGSRLTVL.

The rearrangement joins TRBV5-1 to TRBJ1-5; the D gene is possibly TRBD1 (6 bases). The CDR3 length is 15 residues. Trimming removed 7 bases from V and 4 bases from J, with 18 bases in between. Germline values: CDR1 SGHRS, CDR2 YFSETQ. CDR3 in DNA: TGCGCCAGCTCCCAGGTTGGGGGGCTTAATCAGCCCCAGCATTTT. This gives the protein CASSQVGGLNQPQHF.